Listed below are T cell receptor beta chains from one sample, sequenced in a study of glioma-infiltrating T cells after dendritic cell vaccination. The data were produced by immunoSEQ multiplex PCR, yet TCRdb's version contains in-frame clones alone and is incomplete. The repertoire holds just under 60,000 clones, with about 79% as singletons. The sequenced sample was blood, obtained after dendritic cell vaccination. These receptors all stem from a human donor with glioblastoma. CDR3s include the opening cysteine and the closing phenylalanine or tryptophan. The order of the fields is D gene, J gene, V gene, clone size, CDR3 DNA, CDR3 protein. A D gene is named only where the DNA matches it firmly. The size entry is marked missing in some rows and otherwise reads once, few, many or a size class.

d_gene: NA
j_gene: TRBJ1-2
v_gene: TRBV4-2
abundance: NA
CDR3nt: TGTGCCAGCAGCCAAGATGAACGCGATGGGAGCTATGGCTACACCTTC
CDR3aa: CASSQDERDGSYGYTF

d_gene: NA
j_gene: TRBJ1-6
v_gene: TRBV6-1
abundance: NA
CDR3nt: TGTGCCAGCAGTGATCACAGGAATAATTCACCCCTCCACTTT
CDR3aa: CASSDHRNNSPLHF

d_gene: NA
j_gene: TRBJ2-7
v_gene: TRBV19
abundance: NA
CDR3nt: TGTGCCAGTAGTCCTGCCAGCGGGCACTCCTACGAGCAGTACTTC
CDR3aa: CASSPASGHSYEQYF

d_gene: NA
j_gene: TRBJ2-5
v_gene: TRBV6-5
abundance: NA
CDR3nt: TGTGCCAGCAGTTACAGGCTGGCTGGGGGGGAGACCCAGTACTTC
CDR3aa: CASSYRLAGGETQYF

d_gene: TRBD1
j_gene: TRBJ2-1
v_gene: TRBV12-5
abundance: once
CDR3nt: TGTGCTAGTGGTCCCCCGGGACAGGGCGCGTATGAGCAGTTCTTC
CDR3aa: CASGPPGQGAYEQFF

d_gene: NA
j_gene: TRBJ2-7
v_gene: TRBV7-2
abundance: NA
CDR3nt: TGTGCCAGCAGCTTACTACTAGCCAGCTACGAGCAGTACTTC
CDR3aa: CASSLLLASYEQYF

d_gene: NA
j_gene: TRBJ2-3
v_gene: TRBV6-1
abundance: once
CDR3nt: TGTGCCAGCAGTGAACTAGCCGAGGGCGGGGGCTACACAGATACGCAGTATTTT
CDR3aa: CASSELAEGGGYTDTQYF

d_gene: TRBD1
j_gene: TRBJ2-6
v_gene: TRBV29-1
abundance: NA
CDR3nt: TGCAGCGTGGGGGCCCGGGACAGGGGGCCTGCTGGGGCCAACGTCCTGACTTTC
CDR3aa: CSVGARDRGPAGANVLTF

d_gene: TRBD1
j_gene: TRBJ2-7
v_gene: TRBV19
abundance: NA
CDR3nt: TGTGCCAGTAGGCCCCGGGACAGGGAGACCTACGAGCAGTACTTC
CDR3aa: CASRPRDRETYEQYF

d_gene: NA
j_gene: TRBJ2-3
v_gene: TRBV10-1
abundance: NA
CDR3nt: TGCGCCAGCAGTGAGGACAGCCGGCACGATACGCAGTATTTT
CDR3aa: CASSEDSRHDTQYF

d_gene: TRBD1
j_gene: TRBJ1-2
v_gene: TRBV10-3
abundance: few
CDR3nt: TGTGCCACCAAGATTAACCGCCGGGACAGGGATGGCTACACCTTC
CDR3aa: CATKINRRDRDGYTF

d_gene: NA
j_gene: TRBJ2-5
v_gene: TRBV7-2
abundance: few
CDR3nt: TGTGCCAGCAGCTTAAACGGGGTCCAAGAGACCCAGTACTTC
CDR3aa: CASSLNGVQETQYF

d_gene: NA
j_gene: TRBJ1-3
v_gene: TRBV6-1
abundance: NA
CDR3nt: TGTGCCAGCAGTGCGGCAGGGGACTCTGGAAACACCATATATTTT
CDR3aa: CASSAAGDSGNTIYF

d_gene: NA
j_gene: TRBJ2-3
v_gene: TRBV7-2
abundance: NA
CDR3nt: TGTGCCAGCAGCTTAGGCAGGACAGATACGCAGTATTTT
CDR3aa: CASSLGRTDTQYF

d_gene: NA
j_gene: TRBJ2-1
v_gene: TRBV11-3
abundance: NA
CDR3nt: TGTGCCAGCAGCTTGGGGCGCCCAGATCAGCAGTTCTTC
CDR3aa: CASSLGRPDQQFF

d_gene: NA
j_gene: TRBJ2-7
v_gene: TRBV19
abundance: NA
CDR3nt: TGTGCCAGTAGTATAGGGGTGGAATCGGGGGAGCAGTACTTC
CDR3aa: CASSIGVESGEQYF

d_gene: NA
j_gene: TRBJ2-3
v_gene: TRBV6-1
abundance: NA
CDR3nt: TGTGCCAGCCCTAGGATAGGGGGAGACACAGATACGCAGTATTTT
CDR3aa: CASPRIGGDTDTQYF

d_gene: NA
j_gene: TRBJ1-2
v_gene: TRBV5-4
abundance: once
CDR3nt: TGTGCCAGCAGCCGGGGATTAGTCAGTTATGGCTATGGCTACACCTTC
CDR3aa: CASSRGLVSYGYGYTF

d_gene: NA
j_gene: TRBJ1-6
v_gene: TRBV19
abundance: few
CDR3nt: TGTGCCAGTCGTGTGATCTTAAGAGATAATTCACCCCTCCACTTT
CDR3aa: CASRVILRDNSPLHF

d_gene: NA
j_gene: TRBJ2-4
v_gene: TRBV19
abundance: NA
CDR3nt: TGTGCCAGTAGTATGGGCTCAGCCAAAAACATTCAGTACTTC
CDR3aa: CASSMGSAKNIQYF

d_gene: TRBD2
j_gene: TRBJ2-1
v_gene: TRBV7-2
abundance: NA
CDR3nt: TGTGCCAGCAGCTCCGAGCGGGGGGCTTACAATGAGCAGTTCTTC
CDR3aa: CASSSERGAYNEQFF

d_gene: NA
j_gene: TRBJ1-3
v_gene: TRBV19
abundance: few
CDR3nt: TGTGCCAGTAGTAGCGGGTGGAGACAAGGAAACACCATATATTTT
CDR3aa: CASSSGWRQGNTIYF

d_gene: NA
j_gene: TRBJ1-1
v_gene: TRBV6-5
abundance: NA
CDR3nt: TGTGCCAGCAGTCAACAGGCTGGGAACACTGAAGCTTTCTTT
CDR3aa: CASSQQAGNTEAFF

d_gene: TRBD1
j_gene: TRBJ1-2
v_gene: TRBV7-9
abundance: NA
CDR3nt: TGTGCCAGCAGCATGACAGGGCTCGATGGCTACACCTTC
CDR3aa: CASSMTGLDGYTF

d_gene: TRBD1
j_gene: TRBJ1-2
v_gene: TRBV15
abundance: NA
CDR3nt: TGTGCCACCAGCAGAGGGTCAGGGGGGGGCTACACCTTC
CDR3aa: CATSRGSGGGYTF

d_gene: NA
j_gene: TRBJ2-1
v_gene: TRBV6-1
abundance: NA
CDR3nt: TGTGCCAGCAGTGAGGGTTCGGGGGTGAAGGACAATGAGCAGTTCTTC
CDR3aa: CASSEGSGVKDNEQFF

d_gene: NA
j_gene: TRBJ2-7
v_gene: TRBV5-1
abundance: NA
CDR3nt: TGCGCCAGCAGCTTGGGGAGGGGCGAGCAGTACTTC
CDR3aa: CASSLGRGEQYF

d_gene: TRBD2
j_gene: TRBJ2-3
v_gene: TRBV4-1
abundance: NA
CDR3nt: TGCGCCAGCAGCCAAACACTAGCGGGGGCGGGAGATACGCAGTATTTT
CDR3aa: CASSQTLAGAGDTQYF

d_gene: NA
j_gene: TRBJ2-7
v_gene: TRBV6-6
abundance: NA
CDR3nt: TGTGCCACTACGGGGTTACCGGACGAGCAGTACTTC
CDR3aa: CATTGLPDEQYF

d_gene: NA
j_gene: TRBJ2-5
v_gene: TRBV6-5
abundance: NA
CDR3nt: TGTGCCAGCAGCCGTGGGGGGGAGACCCAGTACTTC
CDR3aa: CASSRGGETQYF

d_gene: NA
j_gene: TRBJ1-6
v_gene: TRBV5-4
abundance: NA
CDR3nt: TGTGCCGAAGGGGATGGTTTTGGGTCACCCCTCCACTTT
CDR3aa: CAEGDGFGSPLHF

d_gene: TRBD1
j_gene: TRBJ2-2
v_gene: TRBV7-3
abundance: NA
CDR3nt: TGTGCCAGCAGCTTAAACAGGGGGTTAAGCACCGGGGAGCTGTTTTTT
CDR3aa: CASSLNRGLSTGELFF

d_gene: NA
j_gene: TRBJ1-1
v_gene: TRBV27
abundance: NA
CDR3nt: TGTGCCAGCAATCCGTTTAGGAGGGGAATTAGGATGAACACTGAAGCTTTCTTT
CDR3aa: CASNPFRRGIRMNTEAFF

d_gene: TRBD1
j_gene: TRBJ1-3
v_gene: TRBV19
abundance: NA
CDR3nt: TGTGCCAGTAGTGTCGACAGGGCTGGAAACACCATATATTTT
CDR3aa: CASSVDRAGNTIYF

d_gene: TRBD1
j_gene: TRBJ1-4
v_gene: TRBV5-4
abundance: NA
CDR3nt: TGTGCCAGCAGCTCGAAACAGGGGGCGGCAGAAAAACTGTTTTTT
CDR3aa: CASSSKQGAAEKLFF

d_gene: NA
j_gene: TRBJ2-3
v_gene: TRBV6-5
abundance: many
CDR3nt: TGTGCCAGCAGCCCTACAGGGTCGGGGACAGATACGCAGTATTTT
CDR3aa: CASSPTGSGTDTQYF

d_gene: TRBD1
j_gene: TRBJ1-4
v_gene: TRBV9
abundance: once
CDR3nt: TGTGCCAGCAGCGCAGGACAGGGGGCTAATGAAAAACTGTTTTTT
CDR3aa: CASSAGQGANEKLFF

d_gene: NA
j_gene: TRBJ2-1
v_gene: TRBV9
abundance: few
CDR3nt: TGTGCCAGCAGCGTAGAATTGGAGCGTCATGAGCAGTTCTTC
CDR3aa: CASSVELERHEQFF

d_gene: NA
j_gene: TRBJ1-1
v_gene: TRBV7-6
abundance: NA
CDR3nt: TGTGCCAGCAGCTTGGGGGGTCATAGTGAAGCTTTCTTT
CDR3aa: CASSLGGHSEAFF

d_gene: NA
j_gene: TRBJ1-2
v_gene: TRBV2
abundance: NA
CDR3nt: TGTGCCAGCAGGTCCCAGGTGATCTATGGCTACACCTTC
CDR3aa: CASRSQVIYGYTF

d_gene: TRBD1
j_gene: TRBJ1-6
v_gene: TRBV11-2
abundance: NA
CDR3nt: TGTGCCAGCAGCTCGACAGGGAATAATTCACCCCTCCACTTT
CDR3aa: CASSSTGNNSPLHF

d_gene: TRBD1
j_gene: TRBJ2-7
v_gene: TRBV5-1
abundance: NA
CDR3nt: TGCGCCAGCAGCTTGGGGCAGGGGGTCGAGCAGTACTTC
CDR3aa: CASSLGQGVEQYF

d_gene: NA
j_gene: TRBJ2-7
v_gene: TRBV11-3
abundance: NA
CDR3nt: TGTGCCAGCAGCTTACAGGCTAACGAGCAGTACTTC
CDR3aa: CASSLQANEQYF

d_gene: TRBD2
j_gene: TRBJ2-1
v_gene: TRBV4-3
abundance: NA
CDR3nt: TGCGCCAGCAGCCTTGGACTAGAATTCGGGAATGAGCAGTTCTTC
CDR3aa: CASSLGLEFGNEQFF

d_gene: NA
j_gene: TRBJ2-7
v_gene: TRBV6-1
abundance: NA
CDR3nt: TGTGCCAGCAGTTTGCAATCAGGACAGTTCCCCGAGCAGTACTTC
CDR3aa: CASSLQSGQFPEQYF

d_gene: NA
j_gene: TRBJ1-4
v_gene: TRBV7-2
abundance: NA
CDR3nt: TGTGCCAGCAGCTTAACTTCTGCCGCAACTAATGAAAAACTGTTTTTT
CDR3aa: CASSLTSAATNEKLFF

d_gene: NA
j_gene: TRBJ2-7
v_gene: TRBV10-3
abundance: NA
CDR3nt: TGTGCCATCAGTGACTCCAGGATTCGGCACTACGAGCAGTACTTC
CDR3aa: CAISDSRIRHYEQYF

d_gene: NA
j_gene: TRBJ1-4
v_gene: TRBV9
abundance: NA
CDR3nt: TGTGCCAGCAGCCTCACCGGGACATTGGAAGAAAAACTGTTTTTT
CDR3aa: CASSLTGTLEEKLFF

d_gene: NA
j_gene: TRBJ2-2
v_gene: TRBV30
abundance: NA
CDR3nt: TGTGCCTGGAGGGGCTACTACACCGGGGAGCTGTTTTTT
CDR3aa: CAWRGYYTGELFF

d_gene: TRBD1
j_gene: TRBJ2-7
v_gene: TRBV6-5
abundance: NA
CDR3nt: TGTGCCAGCAGTTACACGGGACAGAGTACCTACGAGCAGTACTTC
CDR3aa: CASSYTGQSTYEQYF

d_gene: TRBD1
j_gene: TRBJ2-4
v_gene: TRBV11-2
abundance: once
CDR3nt: TGTGCCAGCAGCTCTTATCCAGGGACAGACTCCTACATTCAGTACTTC
CDR3aa: CASSSYPGTDSYIQYF

d_gene: NA
j_gene: TRBJ1-5
v_gene: TRBV19
abundance: NA
CDR3nt: TGTGCCAGTTTCGGAGGGAGAGCCAATCAGCCCCAGCATTTT
CDR3aa: CASFGGRANQPQHF

d_gene: TRBD2
j_gene: TRBJ2-2
v_gene: TRBV4-1
abundance: NA
CDR3nt: TGCGCCAGCAGCCGAGTCCTAGCGGGGGTCCTTCAGGGGGAGCTGTTTTTT
CDR3aa: CASSRVLAGVLQGELFF